The 5 T cell receptor beta chains presented below share a single source sample, sequenced in a study of blood T cell repertoires in COVID-19. The protocol was immunoSEQ multiplex PCR, while the TCRdb copy is restricted to in-frame clones and leaves out a portion. The data contain 70,000 to 85,000 clones, about 82% of them singletons. Material: peripheral blood. The receptor source for this set is a woman aged 80 or over in a cohort sampled during active or convalescent COVID-19.

The V and J genes are TRBV5-4 and TRBJ2-6; possible D gene TRBD1, 5 bases. The CDR3 contains 17 residues. V was shortened by 3 bases and J by 0 bases, with 13 bases between the two germline ends. CDR1 SGHNT and CDR2 YYREEE come from the germline V gene (reference sequence). CDR3 nucleotide sequence: TGTGCCAGCAGCTCCCCCGGCAGGGCCTCTGGGGCCAACGTCCTGACTTTC. This encodes CASSSPGRASGANVLTF.

The J gene is TRBJ1-2, the V gene TRBV5-1, with TRBD1 matching 7 bases. The V segment lost 0 bases and the J segment 3 bases; nucleotides outside the gene matches: 2. Germline loops: CDR1 SGHRS, CDR2 YFSETQ. CDR3 length equals 14 residues. CDR3 sequence reads: CASSLGGQYYGYTF. The CDR3 bases are TGCGCCAGCAGCTTGGGGGGACAGTACTATGGCTACACCTTC.

The chain recombines TRBV25-1 with TRBJ2-3; D might be TRBD1 (5 bases). Germline V CDR1 and CDR2: MGHDK, SYGVNS. This CDR3 contains 16 residues. Trimming cost V 3 bases and J 0 bases, with 13 bases left between them. In DNA, the CDR3 is TGTGCCAGCAGTGACGGGCGACAGATTAGCACAGATACGCAGTATTTT. As protein: CASSDGRQISTDTQYF.

The chain joins TRBV21-1 to TRBJ2-5; the table assigns TRBD2, which was not confirmed against the DNA. TRBV21-1 counts as a pseudogene. The CDR3 runs to 19 residues. Here the CDR3 reads CASSKPRPLAGGSKETQYF. CDR3 coding DNA: TGTGCCAGCAGCAAACCTAGGCCACTAGCGGGAGGCTCAAAAGAGACCCAGTACTTC.

The genes are TRBV10-3 and TRBJ1-2; 7 bases line up with TRBD1. CDR1 is ENHRY, CDR2 SYGVKD, per germline. J was trimmed by 4 bases and V by 11 bases; bases with no gene match: 7. The CDR3 has 12 residues. CDR3 coding DNA: TGTGCCGCAGAGGGACAGTCCTATGGCTACACCTTC. It is translated as CAAEGQSYGYTF.